Shown below are 21 T cell receptor beta chains from a single sample sequenced in a study of blood T cells in healthy people across ages. A second roughly 6 to 12 cycle PCR used barcoded and J-beta primers. Each CDR3 protein gets one entry after TCRdb re-called the 5' RACE reads with MiXCR. The repertoire holds some 1.5 million distinct CDR3 sequences, with roughly 28% as singletons. The sample was blood. Receptors originate from a woman in her twenties or thirties in good health.

The CDR3 here is CASSHKQGDYGYTF. Here the CDR3 DNA reads TGCGCCAGCAGCCATAAACAGGGAGACTATGGCTACACCTTC. V is TRBV4-1 and J is TRBJ1-2; D might be TRBD1 (6 bases). V gave up 3 bases and J gave up 3 bases, with 11 bases separating them. Germline assignment: CDR1 MGHRA and CDR2 YSYEKL. The length of the CDR3 is 14 residues.

The chain employs TRBV14 and TRBJ2-5; the match to TRBD1 covers 9 bases. The CDR3 extends over 15 amino acids. Unmatched junction bases numbered 4, after V lost 3 bases and J lost 2 bases. CDR1 SGHDN and CDR2 FVKESK come from the germline V gene. The CDR3 region is CASSHTGGGQETQYF. The CDR3 coding sequence is TGTGCCAGCAGCCATACAGGGGGCGGTCAAGAGACCCAGTACTTC.

The chain links TRBV28 to TRBJ1-2; no firm D call. The CDR3 extends over 12 amino acids. V gave up 4 bases and J gave up 8 bases, with 11 bases separating them. The germline V gene has CDR1 MDHEN and CDR2 SYDVKM. The CDR3 here is CASSYQEGGYTF. In DNA form, the CDR3 reads TGTGCCAGCAGTTACCAGGAGGGCGGCTACACCTTC.

The V gene is TRBV3-1, the J gene TRBJ2-7; TRBD1 or TRBD2 may be the D gene (5 bases each). Trimming stripped 4 bases from V and 3 bases from J, with 10 bases between. Germline lookup yields CDR1 LGHDT and CDR2 YNNKEL (reference sequence). There are 13 residues in the CDR3. This CDR3 reads CASSRGTIYEQYF. CDR3 nucleotide sequence: TGTGCCAGCAGCCGAGGGACCATCTACGAGCAGTACTTC.

This clonotype has just a few counts. V usage is TRBV7-9 and J usage is TRBJ1-5; D ambiguous. The germline V gene has CDR1 SEHNR and CDR2 FQNEAQ (reference sequence). The V gene lost 1 base and the J gene lost 1 base, with 8 bases spanning the gap. The CDR3 sequence is 15 residues long. The CDR3 region is CASSLGHPSNQPQHF. For the CDR3, the DNA is TGTGCCAGCAGCTTAGGACACCCCAGCAATCAGCCCCAGCATTTT.

As to this clonotype: It may be a read error: a sequence one base away is much more abundant. The J gene is TRBJ2-5, the V gene TRBV11-2; no reliable D call. The J call could be wrong; TRBJ2-1 is a better fit for the DNA end. Germline V gene data show CDR1 as SGHAT and CDR2 as FQNNGV. The CDR3 is 14 residues long. Here the CDR3 DNA reads TGTGCCAGCAGCTTACGGACGTACCAAGAGACCCAGTTCTTC. Translation: CASSLRTYQETQFF.

In regard to this clonotype: Since a much larger clone is just one base distant, this may be a read error. The chain couples TRBV29-1 to TRBJ2-7; either TRBD1 or TRBD2 may supply D (5 bases each). The CDR3 runs 13 residues. The ends were cut back, 7 bases at V and 6 bases at J, with 19 bases in the middle. The germline gives CDR1 SQVTM, CDR2 ANQGSEA. The CDR3 spells CSARNRGSGEQYF. CDR3 in DNA: TGCAGCGCCCGGAACCGGGGCTCGGGCGAGCAGTACTTC.

On this clonotype itself: One end of the junction does not line up with germline, which may come from a read error. This chain links TRBV2 with TRBJ2-7; D is unresolved. The CDR3 length is 11 residues. Germline-derived CDR1 and CDR2 are SNHLY and FYNNEI. CDR3 bases: TGTGCCGGCAGTGCCGCCCTTGAGCAGTACTTC. This sequence encodes CAGSAALEQYF.

The chain joins TRBV6-1 to TRBJ2-1; 10 bases map to TRBD2. The length of the CDR3 is 13 residues. With V trimmed by 8 bases and J by 8 bases, 6 bases remained unmatched. Germline lookup yields CDR1 MNHNS and CDR2 SASEGT. CDR3 in amino acids: CASLSGRGDEQFF. CDR3 bases: TGTGCCAGCTTAAGCGGGAGGGGTGATGAGCAGTTCTTC.

This clonotype was picked up a small number of times. The J gene is TRBJ2-1, the V gene TRBV10-3; unclear D gene. CDR1 is ENHRY and CDR2 is SYGVKD in the germline V gene. This CDR3 comprises 14 residues. V lost 3 bases and J lost 2, with 8 bases in between. The chain's CDR3 is CAISDTSPYNEQFF. The CDR3 DNA follows: TGTGCCATCAGTGATACAAGCCCCTACAATGAGCAGTTCTTC.

This clonotype was counted between two and nine times. The chain carries TRBV4-1 and TRBJ1-3; unclear D gene. This CDR3 comprises 18 residues. Germline-derived CDR1 and CDR2 are MGHRA and YSYEKL. V lost 4 bases, J lost 0 bases, and 19 bases lay in between. The CDR3 sequence is CASSRTMGSVSSGNTIYF. The CDR3 nucleotides read TGCGCCAGCAGCCGAACTATGGGCAGCGTAAGCTCTGGAAACACCATATATTTT.

The rearrangement joins TRBV5-1 to TRBJ1-2; TRBD1 agrees at 9 bases. The CDR3 is made up of 16 amino acids. Losses at the gene ends were 0 bases for V and 8 bases for J; bases not matched to a gene: 11. CDR1 is SGHRS and CDR2 is YFSETQ in the germline V gene. The CDR3 coding sequence is TGCGCCAGCAGCTTGGTGGCCACCGGACAGGGGCAAGGCTACACCTTC. This gives the protein CASSLVATGQGQGYTF.

This clonotype was observed a few times. J is TRBJ2-1 and V is TRBV5-6; either TRBD1 or TRBD2 may fit D (5 bases each). The V gene's germline CDR1 is SGHDT and CDR2 YYEEEE. Trimming left V 1 base short and J 6 bases short, with 8 bases between. This CDR3 is built from 13 residues. The CDR3 nucleotides read TGTGCCAGCAGCTTGTGGGGGATCAATGAGCAGTTCTTC. Its translation: CASSLWGINEQFF. Filled out from reference TRBV5-6 and TRBJ2-1, the complete variable domain reads DAGVTQSPTHLIKTRGQQVTLRCSPKSGHDTVSWYQQALGQGPQFIFQYYEEEERQRGNFPDRFSGHQFPNYSSELNVNALLLGDSALYLCASSLWGINEQFFGPGTRLTVL.

This clonotype was seen ten or more times. V usage is TRBV20-1 and J usage is TRBJ2-6; 9 bases agree with TRBD1. This CDR3 contains 16 residues. Germline V gene data show CDR1 as DFQATT and CDR2 as SNEGSKA (reference sequence). J was trimmed by 2 bases and V by 1 base; bases with no gene match: 3. The CDR3 spells CSARVDRGTGANVLTF. As DNA, the CDR3 is TGCAGTGCTAGAGTGGACAGGGGTACTGGGGCCAACGTCCTGACTTTC.

The V gene is TRBV7-2, the J gene TRBJ1-2; tentatively, D is TRBD1 (5 bases). The V and J ends lost 2 bases and 6 bases respectively, with 16 bases between them. This CDR3 comprises 15 residues. Germline CDR1 is SGHTA and CDR2 is FQGNSA. In DNA form, the CDR3 reads TGTGCCAGCAGCTTACAGCAGGGATACGAGGATGGCTACACCTTC. Its protein is CASSLQQGYEDGYTF.

The chain employs TRBV4-3 and TRBJ2-4; 8 bases line up with TRBD1. Germline-derived CDR1 and CDR2 are LGHNA and YSLEER. The V segment lost 1 base and the J segment 8 bases; nucleotides outside the gene matches: 13. The CDR3 spans 17 residues. The CDR3 DNA follows: TGCGCCAGCAGCCAAGGACGGCAGGGGGCGAGGGGTGACATTCAGTACTTC. Translated, it gives CASSQGRQGARGDIQYF.

This clonotype was picked up a small number of times. The chain combines TRBV9 with TRBJ2-3; TRBD2 might be the D (6 bases). The CDR3 runs 17 residues. Trimming stripped 0 bases from V and 1 base from J, with 15 bases between. Germline CDR1 SGDLS, CDR2 YYNGEE. This CDR3 reads CASSVAGRDSRTDTQYF. DNA for the CDR3: TGTGCCAGCAGCGTAGCCGGGCGGGATTCCCGCACAGATACGCAGTATTTT.

This chain joins TRBV5-5 and TRBJ1-6; D call uncertain. The germline V gene encodes CDR1 SGHKS and CDR2 YYEKEE (reference sequence). V was pared by 2 bases and J by 6 bases, with 6 bases between. The CDR3 runs 13 residues. The CDR3 sequence is CASSFSSNSPLHF. Here the CDR3 DNA reads TGTGCCAGCAGCTTCTCTTCTAATTCACCCCTCCACTTT. The whole variable domain, remainder taken from reference TRBV5-5 and TRBJ1-6, is DAGVTQSPTHLIKTRGQQVTLRCSPISGHKSVSWYQQVLGQGPQFIFQYYEKEERGRGNFPDRFSARQFPNYSSELNVNALLLGDSALYLCASSFSSNSPLHFGNGTRLTVT.

Comments on this clonotype: The junction departs from the called germline gene at one end, perhaps through a read error. The chain employs TRBV3-1 and TRBJ2-3, with D hard to call. From germline, CDR1 is LGHDT and CDR2 YNNKEL (reference sequence). The CDR3 covers 11 residues. This CDR3 is CTSSHTDTQYF. In nucleotides, the CDR3 is TGTACCAGCAGCCATACAGATACGCAGTATTTT.

This rearrangement joins TRBV29-1 to TRBJ1-5; tentative D call: TRBD1 (6 bases). This CDR3 is built from 12 residues. Germline CDR1 SQVTM, CDR2 ANQGSEA. Trimming took 6 bases from V and 4 from J, leaving 10 bases between them. The CDR3 loop reads CSVMGANQPQHF. In DNA form, the CDR3 reads TGCAGCGTGATGGGGGCTAATCAGCCCCAGCATTTT. Full variable domain (outside the CDR3, taken from reference TRBV29-1 and TRBJ1-5): SAVISQKPSRDICQRGTSLTIQCQVDSQVTMMFWYRQQPGQSLTLIATANQGSEATYESGFVIDKFPISRPNLTFSTLTVSNMSPEDSSIYLCSVMGANQPQHFGDGTRLSIL.

This clonotype appeared once. J is TRBJ1-1 and V is TRBV6-1; D gene unclear. CDR1 is MNHNS, CDR2 SASEGT, per germline. The CDR3 has 11 residues. V dropped 6 bases and J dropped 11 bases, with 13 bases sitting between them. CDR3 bases: TGTGCCAGCAGGGTAACCGCGAGGGCTTTCTTT. Translation gives CASRVTARAFF.